This is a list of T cell receptor beta chains from one sample in a study of OX40 agonist ivuxolimab in advanced cancers. Using immunoSEQ multiplex PCR, the repertoire was profiled, and TCRdb retains in-frame clones only, with some absent. The table includes 20,000 to 25,000 clones, less than 85% detected once. This specimen was CD4+ or CD8+ T cells sorted from blood, taken in a trial of the OX40 agonist ivuxolimab. The receptors stem from an adult with an advanced solid tumor such as melanoma, head and neck, liver or kidney cancer. Both conserved end residues are part of each CDR3.

v_call,cdr3_aa
TRBV11-3,CASSLGDTNEQFF
TRBV27,CASSFGREQFF
TRBV2,CASRERAEYNSPLHF
TRBV5-4,CASSSASGRRPPPGELFF
TRBV6-1,CASSVGRGYEQYF
TRBV7-3,CASSLNALNTGELFF
TRBV6-1,CASSERDSSYEQYF
TRBV7-9,CASSLDYGAFF
TRBV5-5,CASSLAGRGGYEQYF
TRBV7-2,CASSLDPRGAGNTIYF
TRBV27,CASSLSTGGWVNEQFF
TRBV4-3,CASSQDVGFYEQYF
TRBV6-1,CASSVARSYEQYF
TRBV28,CASSPPFSNQPQHF
TRBV6-5,CASSYSRGVDYEQYF
TRBV5-1,CASTQGGAYEQYF
TRBV4-1,CASSQDPAMVGYTF
TRBV29-1,CSVVGHEQFF
TRBV27,CASSRTSSYEQYF
TRBV5-1,CASSLWTSGSLSNEQFF
TRBV28,CASSLMGRYSNQPQHF
TRBV9,CASSVLLADTGELFF
TRBV6-1,CASSMDGSYEQYF
TRBV9,CASSVGGRLSYEQYF
TRBV4-3,CASSQEKGVGAHGYTF
TRBV7-6,CASSLGEPSYEQYF
TRBV19,CASSTSAVQPQHF
TRBV5-8,CASSLATTNTGELFF
TRBV28,CASSLVSYEQYF
TRBV9,CARGGGAGTDTQYF
TRBV19,CASSWSGKGTYEQYF
TRBV28,CASTLGGSGTYEQYF
TRBV5-4,CASSPDIFSEAFF
TRBV5-1,CASSLELTYEQYF
TRBV9,CASSVELLGSGSFGELFF
TRBV9,CASSPLRGSSYEQYF
TRBV5-4,CASARGDTEAFF
TRBV9,CASSVDPGGSYEQYF
TRBV4-3,CASSQDANNGGYGYTF
TRBV7-8,CASSYGTGVTTGELFF
TRBV4-1,CASSQMPGTAREKLFF
TRBV7-9,CASSLFVGTGSYEQYF
TRBV27,CASSNQAGSYNEQFF
TRBV9,CASSLGTSGSGDTQYF
TRBV6-5,CASSYRRGSYEQYF
TRBV28,CASSFRGGYVAKNIQYF
TRBV5-4,CASSLKGGVMQYF
TRBV5-4,CASSVGIYEQYF
TRBV28,CANSSKGASSTDTQYF
TRBV7-8,CASSRDYSYEQYF
TRBV30,CAWGWNNQPQHF
TRBV27,CASSMGGGLGLGYTF
TRBV12-5,CASGLIVGELFF
TRBV5-1,CASRDRESDTQYF